The rows below give T cell receptor beta chains drawn from one sample of a study of blood T cell repertoires in COVID-19. The protocol was immunoSEQ multiplex PCR, while the TCRdb copy is restricted to in-frame clones and leaves out a portion. The sample lists 72,000 or so clones, 75% to 90% occurring once. Source material: peripheral blood. The receptors originated from an elderly woman with active or convalescent COVID-19. Each CDR3 is given with its conserved first and last residue. A D gene is named only where the DNA matches it firmly. Expanded clones are given a class, and other clones once, few, many or no size at all.

TRBJ1-4,-,11,TRBV11-2,-,CASSLTEKLFF,TGTGCCAGCAGCTTGACAGAAAAACTGTTTTTT
TRBJ1-5,-,14,TRBV18,-,CASSSPLTGQPQHF,TGTGCCAGCTCATCCCCACTCACAGGTCAGCCCCAGCATTTT
TRBJ1-1,TRBD1,15,TRBV19,-,CASIPRRDSLAEAFF,TGTGCCAGTATCCCGAGGCGGGACAGCCTCGCTGAAGCTTTCTTT
TRBJ1-1,-,14,TRBV7-8,-,CASSSRETDPGSFF,TGTGCCAGCAGCTCGAGGGAAACCGACCCTGGGTCTTTCTTT
TRBJ1-5,TRBD1,19,TRBV19,once,CASSIAPGQGGFGNQPQHF,TGTGCCAGTAGTATAGCCCCGGGACAGGGCGGTTTCGGCAATCAGCCCCAGCATTTT
TRBJ2-5,-,15,TRBV7-2,-,CASSLVVGGQETQYF,TGTGCCAGCAGCTTAGTCGTGGGGGGCCAAGAGACCCAGTACTTC
TRBJ2-2,-,17,TRBV18,-,CASSPTGGAYNTGELFF,TGTGCCAGCTCACCAACGGGCGGGGCTTACAACACCGGGGAGCTGTTTTTT
TRBJ2-7,TRBD1,15,TRBV7-8,-,CASSPDRVKGYEQYF,TGTGCCAGCAGCCCAGACAGGGTAAAAGGGTACGAGCAGTACTTC
TRBJ1-4,TRBD1,13,TRBV7-9,-,CASRGQTNEKLFF,TGTGCCAGCAGGGGACAGACAAATGAAAAACTGTTTTTT
TRBJ2-7,-,13,TRBV7-6,-,CASSLEEGYEQYF,TGTGCCAGCAGCTTAGAGGAGGGTTACGAGCAGTACTTC
TRBJ1-2,-,11,TRBV20-1,few,CSALVVYGYTF,TGCAGTGCCCTCGTCGTCTATGGCTACACCTTC
TRBJ2-2,TRBD2,17,TRBV19,-,CASSPHRLAGNTGELFF,TGTGCCAGTAGTCCGCACAGGCTAGCGGGAAACACCGGGGAGCTGTTTTTT
TRBJ2-7,-,13,TRBV7-6,-,CASSSRSSYEQYF,TGTGCCAGCAGCTCCCGTTCCTCCTACGAGCAGTACTTC
TRBJ2-2,TRBD1,17,TRBV7-9,-,CASSHGIGQGGTGELFF,TGTGCCAGCAGCCATGGGATTGGACAGGGGGGCACCGGGGAGCTGTTTTTT
TRBJ2-1,TRBD1,21,TRBV10-1,few,CASSPTQGQGAVKSSYNEQFF,TGCGCCAGCAGCCCTACCCAAGGACAGGGGGCTGTGAAGAGCTCCTACAATGAGCAGTTCTTC